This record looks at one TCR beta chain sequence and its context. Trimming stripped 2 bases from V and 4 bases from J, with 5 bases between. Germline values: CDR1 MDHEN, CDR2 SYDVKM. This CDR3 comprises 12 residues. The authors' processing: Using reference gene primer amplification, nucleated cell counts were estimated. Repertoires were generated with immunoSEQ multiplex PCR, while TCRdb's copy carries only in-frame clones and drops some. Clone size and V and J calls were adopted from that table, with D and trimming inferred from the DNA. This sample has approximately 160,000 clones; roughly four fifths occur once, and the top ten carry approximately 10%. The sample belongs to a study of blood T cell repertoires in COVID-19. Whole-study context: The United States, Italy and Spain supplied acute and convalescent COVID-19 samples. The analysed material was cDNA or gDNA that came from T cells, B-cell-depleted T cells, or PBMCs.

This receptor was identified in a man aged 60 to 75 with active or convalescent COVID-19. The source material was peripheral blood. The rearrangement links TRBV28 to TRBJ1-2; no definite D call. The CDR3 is CASSLPSYGYTF. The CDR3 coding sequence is TGTGCCAGCAGTTTACCGAGCTATGGCTACACCTTC.